Each of the 27 T cell receptor beta chains below was sequenced from the same sample in a study of cytomegalovirus exposure and HLA in healthy donors. The PCR made use of 60 Vbeta and 13 Jbeta primers. Measured with immunoSEQ multiplex PCR; TCRdb has only the in-frame clones, and not every one. This sample's table has roughly 50,000 clones. The sequenced material came from PBMCs. The receptors derive from a middle-aged woman in good health and CMV-seronegative.

The chain recombines TRBV7-2 with TRBJ2-3, with TRBD2 as a possible D gene (5 bases). V lost 1 base and J 6 bases, leaving 11 bases between the germline ends. The CDR3 contains 14 residues. Germline V lookup: CDR1 SGHTA, CDR2 FQGNSA. DNA for the CDR3: TGTGCCAGCAGCTTAGGACTACAACGCGATACGCAGTATTTT. This sequence encodes CASSLGLQRDTQYF.

This chain links TRBV5-1 with TRBJ2-3; 8 bases are a match to TRBD2. The CDR3 runs to 14 residues. Germline V gives CDR1 SGHRS, CDR2 YFSETQ. Trimming cost V 1 base and J 7 bases; bases outside gene matches: 5. CDR3 amino acids: CASSLSGGVNTQYF. The CDR3 DNA reads TGCGCCAGCAGCTTGTCCGGGGGGGTAAATACGCAGTATTTT.

With respect to this clone: One junction end does not reproduce the germline sequence, and a read error may be involved. The gene calls are TRBV13 and TRBJ1-1, with D perhaps TRBD1 (5 bases). This CDR3 contains 16 residues. Germline V lookup: CDR1 PRHDT, CDR2 FYEKMQ (reference sequence). For the CDR3, the DNA is TGTGCCAGCCGGTCCTCTGGTTTCAGTTCGGGGACTGAAGATTTCTTT. This gives the protein CASRSSGFSSGTEDFF.

The chain carries TRBV28 and TRBJ1-4; perhaps TRBD1 as D (5 bases). This CDR3 is built from 14 residues. Trimming took 6 bases from V and 0 from J, leaving 8 bases between them. Germline CDR1 reads MDHEN; CDR2 reads SYDVKM. CDR3 nucleotide sequence: TGTGCCAGCAGCGGGGACTCAACTAATGAAAAACTGTTTTTT. Its translation is CASSGDSTNEKLFF.

The CDR3 DNA reads TGTGCCAGCAGCTTAGGGACAGGGAGATTCTATGGCTACACCTTC. This encodes CASSLGTGRFYGYTF. The chain joins TRBV5-6 to TRBJ1-2; 9 bases are shared with TRBD1. V dropped 2 bases and J dropped 4; count of bases not matched to a gene: 6. The length of the CDR3 is 15 residues. Germline V gives CDR1 SGHDT, CDR2 YYEEEE.

The chain links TRBV5-1 to TRBJ1-2, with D perhaps matching TRBD1 (6 bases). V was trimmed by 3 bases and J by 7 bases, leaving 19 bases between them. The CDR3 is made up of 15 amino acids. Germline CDR1 and CDR2: SGHRS and YFSETQ. In DNA form, the CDR3 reads TGCGCCAGCAGCTCAGAGACAGGCCCGGGGTCTGGCTACACCTTC. It is translated as CASSSETGPGSGYTF.

The chain employs TRBV6-5 and TRBJ2-5, with D maybe TRBD2 (6 bases). Germline V CDR1 and CDR2: MNHEY, SVGAGI. The CDR3 spans 14 residues. The ends were cut back, 0 bases at V and 5 bases at J, with 10 bases in the middle. The CDR3 protein is CASSYSKGRETQYF. Here the CDR3 DNA reads TGTGCCAGCAGTTACTCGAAAGGGAGGGAGACCCAGTACTTC.

J is TRBJ1-4 and V is TRBV30; 8 bases align to TRBD1. Germline V lookup: CDR1 GTSNPN, CDR2 SVGIG (reference sequence). Trimming removed 5 bases from V and 0 bases from J; junction bases left unmatched: 5. The length of the CDR3 is 15 residues. The CDR3 here is CAWDRGIATNEKLFF. The CDR3 nucleotides read TGTGCCTGGGACAGGGGTATCGCAACTAATGAAAAACTGTTTTTT.

The CDR3 DNA sequence: TGTGCCAGCAGCCATACTAGCGGGGGGGACTACGAGCAGTACTTC. It encodes CASSHTSGGDYEQYF. This chain uses TRBV4-2 with TRBJ2-7; TRBD2 aligns across 13 bases. This CDR3 is 15 amino acids long. The junction had 2 bases not matched to a gene; V was cut back by 3 bases and J by 3 bases. The V gene's germline CDR1 is LGHNA and CDR2 YNFKEQ.

V and J are TRBV4-2 and TRBJ2-4, with 7 positions matching TRBD2. V was clipped by 0 bases and J by 3 bases; unmatched bases: 2. The CDR3 length is 15 residues. Looked up from germline, CDR1 is LGHNA and CDR2 is YNFKEQ. CDR3 coding DNA: TGTGCCAGCAGCCAAGATGGGAGGGGCAAAAACATTCAGTACTTC. This translates into CASSQDGRGKNIQYF.

The chain employs TRBV4-3 and TRBJ2-2; 7 bases are shared with TRBD2. This CDR3 has 18 amino acids. Germline CDR1 reads LGHNA; CDR2 reads YSLEER. The V segment lost 0 bases and the J segment 1 base; nucleotides outside the gene matches: 8. In DNA, the CDR3 is TGCGCCAGCAGCCAAGATAAGGGGATAGCGGGGAACACCGGGGAGCTGTTTTTT. Amino acids: CASSQDKGIAGNTGELFF.

The chain employs TRBV29-1 and TRBJ1-2; 8 positions agree with TRBD1. Germline loops: CDR1 SQVTM, CDR2 ANQGSEA. The CDR3 covers 14 residues. The junction had 10 bases not matched to a gene; V was cut back by 3 bases and J by 7 bases. The CDR3: CSVEAGQGGSGYTF. CDR3 nucleotide sequence: TGCAGCGTTGAGGCCGGACAGGGTGGTTCTGGCTACACCTTC.

This chain joins TRBV5-1 and TRBJ2-5; 7 bases are a match to TRBD1. Per the germline V gene, CDR1 is SGHRS and CDR2 is YFSETQ. CDR3 length equals 14 residues. J lost 1 base, V lost 4 bases, and 4 bases had no gene match. In DNA form, the CDR3 reads TGCGCCAGCAGCACCTGGGACAGCCAAGAGACCCAGTACTTC. Protein sequence: CASSTWDSQETQYF. The whole variable domain, remainder taken from reference TRBV5-1 and TRBJ2-5, is KAGVTQTPRYLIKTRGQQVTLSCSPISGHRSVSWYQQTPGQGLQFLFEYFSETQRNKGNFPGRFSGRQFSNSRSEMNVSTLELGDSALYLCASSTWDSQETQYFGPGTRLLVL.

The rearrangement joins TRBV7-9 to TRBJ2-7, with 8 bases fitting TRBD1. The CDR3 has 14 residues. Trimming cost V 5 bases and J 6 bases; bases outside gene matches: 9. In germline, CDR1 is SEHNR, CDR2 FQNEAQ (reference sequence). DNA for the CDR3: TGTGCCAGCAGCCACCAGGACAGGGACCTCGAGCAGTACTTC. As protein: CASSHQDRDLEQYF. Together with reference TRBV7-9 and TRBJ2-7, the CDR3 gives the full variable domain: DTGVSQNPRHKITKRGQNVTFRCDPISEHNRLYWYRQTLGQGPEFLTYFQNEAQLEKSRLLSDRFSAERPKGSFSTLEIQRTEQGDSAMYLCASSHQDRDLEQYFGPGTRLTVT.

The chain combines TRBV30 with TRBJ1-4; TRBD1 agrees at 8 bases. CDR1 and CDR2 from the germline V gene are GTSNPN and SVGIG (reference sequence). V lost 5 bases to trimming and J lost 2 bases; unmatched junction nucleotides: 10. CDR3 length: 16 amino acids. The CDR3 sequence is CAWGGTGLATNEKLFF. Written as DNA, the CDR3 is TGTGCCTGGGGAGGGACAGGACTTGCGACTAATGAAAAACTGTTTTTT.

J is TRBJ2-7 and V is TRBV7-3; 10 bases match TRBD1. CDR1 is SGHTA, CDR2 FQGTGA, per germline. The CDR3 length is 13 residues. Trimming cost V 4 bases and J 6 bases; bases outside gene matches: 3. The CDR3 DNA sequence: TGTGCCAGCAGCTGGGACAGGGGAAGCGAGCAGTACTTC. It encodes CASSWDRGSEQYF.

Points on this clone: Other DNA sequences from this sample encode an identical CDR3 as well. V usage is TRBV28 and J usage is TRBJ2-7, with TRBD1 matching over 11 bases. Germline V gene sequence: CDR1 MDHEN, CDR2 SYDVKM. Trimming took 5 bases from V and 3 from J; bases not matched to a gene: 6. This CDR3 spans 15 amino acids. DNA of the CDR3: TGTGCCAGCAGTCCAACCGGGACAGGGGGCTACGAGCAGTACTTC. Translating gives CASSPTGTGGYEQYF.

The gene calls are TRBV5-8 and TRBJ2-1; TRBD1 matches at 11 bases. The CDR3 is 15 amino acids. Trimming removed 4 bases from V and 0 bases from J; junction bases left unmatched: 0. In germline, CDR1 is SGHTS, CDR2 YDEGEE. As DNA, the CDR3 is TGTGCCAGCAGCGGGACAGGGGGCTCCTACAATGAGCAGTTCTTC. Protein sequence: CASSGTGGSYNEQFF. Together with reference TRBV5-8 and TRBJ2-1, the CDR3 gives the full variable domain: EAGVTQSPTHLIKTRGQQATLRCSPISGHTSVYWYQQALGLGLQFLLWYDEGEERNRGNFPPRFSGRQFPNYSSELNVNALELEDSALYLCASSGTGGSYNEQFFGPGTRLTVL.

For this clone: The junction departs from the called germline gene at one end, perhaps through a read error. This chain connects TRBV30 to TRBJ2-3, with TRBD2 as a possible D gene (6 bases). Germline CDR1 GTSNPN, CDR2 SVGIG (reference sequence). The CDR3 has 15 amino acids. CDR3 bases: TGTGCCGGGAGTGTATTGGGGGGAAGGACAGATACGCAGTATTTT. Translating gives CAGSVLGGRTDTQYF.

V usage is TRBV2 and J usage is TRBJ1-2; perhaps TRBD1 as D (6 bases). V shed 7 bases and J shed 0 bases, with 12 bases lying between them. The CDR3 contains 14 residues. Germline V gene sequence: CDR1 SNHLY, CDR2 FYNNEI. CDR3 in amino acids: CASKVQGSNYGYTF. The CDR3 DNA reads as TGTGCCAGCAAAGTACAGGGTTCTAACTATGGCTACACCTTC.

V is TRBV19 and J is TRBJ2-3, with 11 bases fitting TRBD2. The germline gives CDR1 LNHDA, CDR2 SQIVND (reference sequence). Trimming cost V 2 bases and J 6 bases; bases outside gene matches: 4. The CDR3 covers 15 residues. The CDR3, as DNA: TGTGCCAGTAGTATATTAGCGGGAGGGCCTGATACGCAGTATTTT. Protein sequence: CASSILAGGPDTQYF.

Details on this clone: A junction boundary mismatches the germline segment, possibly from a read error. In DNA form, the CDR3 reads TGTGCCAGCACTTACAGGGGCAACACTGAAGCTTTCTTT. Translating it yields CASTYRGNTEAFF. V gene TRBV6-5 combines with J gene TRBJ1-1; 7 positions match TRBD1. The V gene's germline CDR1 is MNHEY and CDR2 SVGAGI. This CDR3 has 13 amino acids.

The gene calls are TRBV29-1 and TRBJ2-1, with no clear D. Trimming removed 7 bases from V and 0 bases from J, with 16 bases in between. There are 15 residues in the CDR3. From germline, CDR1 is SQVTM and CDR2 ANQGSEA. In DNA form, the CDR3 reads TGCAGCGGTGCCCCCAGGCTGAGCTCCTACAATGAGCAGTTCTTC. Protein: CSGAPRLSSYNEQFF.

The V call is TRBV6-4, the J call TRBJ1-1, with D possibly TRBD1 on 5 matching bases. Germline V gives CDR1 MRHNA, CDR2 SNTAGT. The germline V and J ends were trimmed by 3 bases and 3 bases, with 14 bases remaining between them. There are 15 residues in the CDR3. The CDR3 sequence is CASSEWGTLHTEAFF. The CDR3 nucleotides read TGTGCCAGCAGTGAATGGGGCACCCTGCACACTGAAGCTTTCTTT.

The CDR3 nucleotides read TGCAGCGCAAAGGGACAGGCGGACGGCGAGCAGTACTTC. This codes for CSAKGQADGEQYF. The chain couples TRBV29-1 to TRBJ2-7, with TRBD1 matching over 8 bases. Germline loops: CDR1 SQVTM, CDR2 ANQGSEA. The CDR3 covers 13 residues. The J segment lost 6 bases and the V segment lost 7 bases, leaving 11 bases of the junction unmatched.

V gene TRBV28 combines with J gene TRBJ1-6, with 9 bases matching TRBD1. V lost 8 bases to trimming and J lost 9 bases; unmatched junction nucleotides: 11. The germline gives CDR1 MDHEN, CDR2 SYDVKM. CDR3 length equals 15 residues. The CDR3 DNA reads TGTGCCAGCGCTTTGGGGACAGGGAGTATTTCACCCCTCCACTTT. This translates into CASALGTGSISPLHF.

The chain combines TRBV29-1 with TRBJ1-1; possibly TRBD1 for D (6 bases). This CDR3 has 15 residues. CDR1 and CDR2 (germline): SQVTM, ANQGSEA. V was cut by 1 base and J by 0 bases, with 12 bases left in between. The CDR3 loop reads CSVEGRTDMNTEAFF. CDR3 DNA: TGCAGCGTTGAAGGAAGGACAGATATGAACACTGAAGCTTTCTTT.